Below are 6 T cell receptor beta chains sequenced from a single sample in a study of cytomegalovirus exposure and HLA in healthy donors. The primer mix had 60 Vbeta and 13 Jbeta primers. This table comes from immunoSEQ multiplex PCR, and its TCRdb copy is limited to in-frame clones, with some not included. The data contain around 120,000 clones, around 82% of them singletons. The sample taken for sequencing was PBMCs. These receptors all come from a male donor in good health and CMV-seropositive.

The V and J genes are TRBV19 and TRBJ2-5; D is possibly TRBD2 (6 bases). CDR1 LNHDA and CDR2 SQIVND come from the germline V gene (reference sequence). V lost 3 bases to trimming and J lost 7 bases, with 6 bases between them. CDR3 length: 11 residues. The CDR3 loop is CASSMGGTQYF. The CDR3 coding sequence is TGTGCCAGTAGTATGGGGGGGACCCAGTACTTC.

The V call is TRBV4-1, the J call TRBJ2-3, with D possibly being TRBD2 (6 bases). V was shortened by 1 base and J by 6 bases, with 26 bases between the two germline ends. Germline V CDR1 and CDR2: MGHRA, YSYEKL. The CDR3 has 19 residues. CDR3 sequence (DNA): TGCGCCAGCAGCCAAGCCCACTTGGGTCGTAGCGGTAATGGGGATACGCAGTATTTT. Protein: CASSQAHLGRSGNGDTQYF.

The V and J genes are TRBV7-2 and TRBJ1-5, with D perhaps TRBD1 (5 bases). CDR1 and CDR2 (germline): SGHTA, FQGNSA. V lost 0 bases and J lost 6, with 15 bases in between. The CDR3 covers 16 residues. This CDR3 is CASSLAAQGSTQPQHF. For the CDR3, the DNA is TGTGCCAGCAGCTTAGCTGCGCAGGGATCGACTCAGCCCCAGCATTTT.

The chain is built from TRBV4-2 and TRBJ2-7, with 7 bases aligning to TRBD2. Unmatched junction bases numbered 23, after V lost 0 bases and J lost 3 bases. Germline CDR1 is LGHNA and CDR2 is YNFKEQ. The CDR3 contains 21 residues. Here the CDR3 reads CASSQDRASWEPGGSIYEQYF. Here the CDR3 DNA reads TGTGCCAGCAGCCAAGATCGTGCGTCGTGGGAACCGGGGGGATCCATCTACGAGCAGTACTTC.

The V and J genes are TRBV2 and TRBJ1-1, with TRBD1 identical over 7 bases. The CDR3 has 13 amino acids. CDR1 and CDR2 from the germline V gene are SNHLY and FYNNEI. V was pared by 5 bases and J by 4 bases, with 4 bases of the junction left unmatched. CDR3 residues: CASSWDSITEAFF. DNA of the CDR3: TGTGCCAGCAGTTGGGACAGCATCACTGAAGCTTTCTTT.

J is TRBJ2-1 and V is TRBV30; 14 nucleotides line up with TRBD2. CDR1 is GTSNPN and CDR2 is SVGIG in the germline V gene (reference sequence). Losses at the gene ends were 3 bases for V and 10 bases for J; bases not matched to a gene: 5. There are 14 residues in the CDR3. The CDR3 DNA follows: TGTGCCTGGAGGGGACTAGCGGGAGTTGGGGAGCAGTTCTTC. Amino acids: CAWRGLAGVGEQFF.